The present entry profiles one TCR beta chain with its context. This CDR3 is also generated by other DNA sequences in the sample. Assay: immunoSEQ multiplex PCR; the TCRdb copy retains only in-frame clones and omits some. The table lists over 85,000 clones, 88% of them singletons. This sample was included in a study of radiotherapy plus CTLA-4 blockade in lung cancer. This CDR3 comprises 13 residues. From germline, CDR1 is MNHEY and CDR2 SVGAGI. V lost 3 bases and J lost 1, with 6 bases in between. The chain employs TRBV6-5 and TRBJ1-1; D call uncertain. This sample comprised peripheral blood, obtained from a patient treated with radiotherapy plus ipilimumab. The sequence came from a human donor with non-small cell lung cancer that progressed on radiotherapy plus ipilimumab. CDR3 sequence: CASSYSENTEAFF. The DNA of the CDR3 is TGTGCCAGCAGTTATTCGGAGAACACTGAAGCTTTCTTT.